Detailed here is one TCR beta chain. Its antigen is not known. The sample has other DNA sequences that encode this CDR3 too. PCR amplification relied on 60 Vbeta primers (plus 13 Jbeta primers). Data came from immunoSEQ multiplex PCR; TCRdb stores just in-frame clones and leaves some out. Of about 94,000 clones in the sample, about 80% were seen once. The data were obtained in a study of cytomegalovirus exposure and HLA in healthy donors. Study observations and caveats: The authors listed 150 to 200 TCR beta chains as cytomegalovirus-associated.

The CDR3 is 14 residues long. With 3 bases removed from V and 4 bases from J, the gap between germline ends came to 10 bases. Germline CDR1 MDHEN, CDR2 SYDVKM. The sample comprised PBMCs. The gene calls are TRBV28 and TRBJ1-5; a weak D match, TRBD1 (5 bases). The sequence was collected from a human donor in good health. CDR3 bases: TGTGCCAGCAGTTTTAGGCAGGGAAATCAGCCCCAGCATTTT. Amino acids: CASSFRQGNQPQHF. The entire variable domain, with the rest obtained from reference TRBV28 and TRBJ1-5, is as follows: DVKVTQSSRYLVKRTGEKVFLECVQDMDHENMFWYRQDPGLGLRLIYFSYDVKMKEKGDIPEGYSVSREKKERFSLILESASTNQTSMYLCASSFRQGNQPQHFGDGTRLSIL.